The T cell receptor beta chain under discussion was sequenced for a study of blood T cell repertoires in COVID-19. Across the whole study: Acute and convalescent COVID-19 specimens originated in the United States, Italy and Spain. T cells, B-cell-depleted T cells, or PBMCs provided the cDNA or gDNA that served as material.

Germline V gene lookup returns CDR1 SGHDN and CDR2 FVKESK. The CDR3 is 15 amino acids. With 5 bases removed from V and 3 bases from J, the gap between germline ends came to 14 bases. In the original analysis: Amplifying reference gene primers gave estimates of nucleated cell counts. Clones were read by immunoSEQ multiplex PCR, and TCRdb kept only the in-frame ones, dropping some. Clone size and V and J calls were adopted from that table, with D and trimming inferred from the DNA. The table has around 50,000 clones, 85% to 90% seen once. The sequence was collected from a man aged 55 to 70 with acute or convalescent COVID-19. The sample was peripheral blood. The V and J genes are TRBV14 and TRBJ2-1; D ambiguous. The CDR3 region is CASSDYESYYNEQFF. The CDR3 DNA reads TGTGCCAGCAGCGATTACGAGAGTTACTACAATGAGCAGTTCTTC.